Listed below are T cell receptor beta chains from one sample, sequenced in a study of blood T cells in healthy people across ages. MiXCR was run by TCRdb on the 5' RACE reads, yielding one entry per CDR3 protein. There are 700,000 to 800,000 distinct CDR3 sequences in the sample; around 46% occur only once, and about 20% lies in the top ten. The material sequenced was blood. Receptors originate from an older woman in good health. Each CDR3 is given with its conserved first and last residue. A D gene is named only where the DNA matches it firmly. Rows may omit the clone size; those that give it use once, few, many or a size class.

V gene: TRBV7-9
clone size: -
D gene: TRBD1
J gene: TRBJ2-7
CDR3 DNA: TGTGCCAGCAGCCCCGTCCAGGGGGCCTACGAGCAGTACTTC
CDR3 protein: CASSPVQGAYEQYF

V gene: TRBV29-1
clone size: -
D gene: -
J gene: TRBJ2-5
CDR3 DNA: TGCAGCGTTGATCGACAGGCGGCCCAGTACTTC
CDR3 protein: CSVDRQAAQYF

V gene: TRBV3-1
clone size: few
D gene: TRBD1
J gene: TRBJ2-3
CDR3 DNA: TGTGCCAGCACCAACCTCAGGACAGGTTACTTCACAGATACGCAGTATTTT
CDR3 protein: CASTNLRTGYFTDTQYF

V gene: TRBV5-1
clone size: once
D gene: -
J gene: TRBJ2-3
CDR3 DNA: TGCGCCAGCAGTTTATTTACTCCGGGGCCAAGGGGCACAGATACGCAGTATTTT
CDR3 protein: CASSLFTPGPRGTDTQYF

V gene: TRBV11-1
clone size: -
D gene: TRBD1
J gene: TRBJ1-1
CDR3 DNA: TGTGCCAGCAGCACACAGGGGATCGGGAGCACTGAAGCTTTCTTT
CDR3 protein: CASSTQGIGSTEAFF

V gene: TRBV7-9
clone size: -
D gene: TRBD2
J gene: TRBJ2-1
CDR3 DNA: TGTGCCAGCAGCTTAACCGGGAGGGTCGGGCAGTTCTTC
CDR3 protein: CASSLTGRVGQFF

V gene: TRBV6-2/TRBV6-3
clone size: -
D gene: -
J gene: TRBJ1-2
CDR3 DNA: -
CDR3 protein: CASSYEWAAGTF

V gene: TRBV20-1
clone size: -
D gene: -
J gene: TRBJ1-5
CDR3 DNA: TGCAGTGCTAAGGGACGGGCCCCCAATCAGCCCCAGCATTTT
CDR3 protein: CSAKGRAPNQPQHF

V gene: TRBV2
clone size: -
D gene: TRBD2
J gene: TRBJ2-1
CDR3 DNA: TGTGCCAGCAGGGGTGGACTAGCGGCTAATGAGCAGTTCTTC
CDR3 protein: CASRGGLAANEQFF

V gene: TRBV6-2/TRBV6-3
clone size: -
D gene: TRBD2
J gene: TRBJ2-7
CDR3 DNA: TGTGCCAGCAGTTACCAGGGACTAGCGGCTGAGCAGTACTTC
CDR3 protein: CASSYQGLAAEQYF

V gene: TRBV5-1
clone size: few
D gene: -
J gene: TRBJ2-5
CDR3 DNA: TGCGCCAGCAGTGGGGGGGCCCTTCAAGAGACCCAGTACTTC
CDR3 protein: CASSGGALQETQYF

V gene: TRBV6-2/TRBV6-3
clone size: many
D gene: -
J gene: TRBJ2-1
CDR3 DNA: TGTGCCAGCAGTTACTCGGATGAGCAGTTCTTC
CDR3 protein: CASSYSDEQFF

V gene: TRBV5-1
clone size: -
D gene: -
J gene: TRBJ2-2
CDR3 DNA: TGCGCCAGCAGCTTGGTTGGTAGTAGTCGTGACGGGGAGCTGTTTTTT
CDR3 protein: CASSLVGSSRDGELFF

V gene: TRBV18
clone size: few
D gene: -
J gene: TRBJ2-3
CDR3 DNA: TGTGCCAGCTCACCACGACAGACAGATACGCAGTATTTT
CDR3 protein: CASSPRQTDTQYF

V gene: TRBV7-2
clone size: once
D gene: TRBD2
J gene: TRBJ2-3
CDR3 DNA: TGTGCCAGCAGCCAACGGGACTATTCAGATACGCAGTATTTT
CDR3 protein: CASSQRDYSDTQYF

V gene: TRBV7-2
clone size: few
D gene: TRBD2
J gene: TRBJ2-1
CDR3 DNA: TGTGCCAGCAGCTTAGTAGCGGGACCATACAATGAGCAGTTCTTC
CDR3 protein: CASSLVAGPYNEQFF

V gene: TRBV6-2/TRBV6-3
clone size: -
D gene: -
J gene: TRBJ1-2
CDR3 DNA: TGTGCCAGCAGTTACTCGAGCAGGGGTCGGTATGGCTACACCTTC
CDR3 protein: CASSYSSRGRYGYTF

V gene: TRBV12-3/TRBV12-4
clone size: few
D gene: -
J gene: TRBJ1-5
CDR3 DNA: TGTGCCAGCAGTTTGATTGCAGGGAGTAATCAGCCCCAGCATTTT
CDR3 protein: CASSLIAGSNQPQHF

V gene: TRBV3-1
clone size: once
D gene: -
J gene: TRBJ1-6
CDR3 DNA: TGTGCCAGCAGCCAAGAACCCCCAGGCGGTACATGGGATTCACCCCTCCACTTT
CDR3 protein: CASSQEPPGGTWDSPLHF

V gene: TRBV2
clone size: -
D gene: TRBD1
J gene: TRBJ2-6
CDR3 DNA: TGTGCCAGCGGACGGGACAGCCTCAACCCTGGGGCCAACGTCCTGACTTTC
CDR3 protein: CASGRDSLNPGANVLTF

V gene: TRBV12-3/TRBV12-4
clone size: -
D gene: TRBD1
J gene: TRBJ1-4
CDR3 DNA: TGTGCCAGCAGCGGGACAGGGTTAGATGAAAAACTGTTTTTT
CDR3 protein: CASSGTGLDEKLFF

V gene: TRBV10-3
clone size: -
D gene: TRBD1
J gene: TRBJ2-7
CDR3 DNA: TGTGCCATCAGTGAGGTCGGGACAGGGTACGTCGGAGAGCAGTACTTC
CDR3 protein: CAISEVGTGYVGEQYF

V gene: TRBV14
clone size: few
D gene: -
J gene: TRBJ2-1
CDR3 DNA: TGTGCCAGCAGCCAAGGGGCCGGGACCCACAATGAGCAGTTCTTC
CDR3 protein: CASSQGAGTHNEQFF

V gene: TRBV18
clone size: once
D gene: -
J gene: TRBJ2-2
CDR3 DNA: TGTGCCAGCTCACTAACAGACGTACGTAACACCGGGGAGCTGTTTTTT
CDR3 protein: CASSLTDVRNTGELFF

V gene: TRBV25-1
clone size: -
D gene: -
J gene: TRBJ1-1
CDR3 DNA: TGTGCCAGCAGTGATCCCAGAAACACTGAAGCTTTCTTT
CDR3 protein: CASSDPRNTEAFF

V gene: TRBV20-1
clone size: few
D gene: TRBD2
J gene: TRBJ2-7
CDR3 DNA: TGCAGTGCCTACCTAGCGGCCCTCCCCCACGAGCAGTACTTC
CDR3 protein: CSAYLAALPHEQYF

V gene: TRBV20-1
clone size: once
D gene: -
J gene: TRBJ1-2
CDR3 DNA: TGCAGTGCTAGAGCGGGGGGGGTGTCATTCTATGGCTACATCTTC
CDR3 protein: CSARAGGVSFYGYIF

V gene: TRBV15
clone size: -
D gene: -
J gene: TRBJ1-2
CDR3 DNA: TGTGCCACCAGCAGAGGCGCGGAGCACTATGGCTACACCTTC
CDR3 protein: CATSRGAEHYGYTF

V gene: TRBV6-1
clone size: few
D gene: -
J gene: TRBJ2-7
CDR3 DNA: TGTGCCAGCAGTGAAGTTGGGGCAGGCTACGAGCAGTACTTC
CDR3 protein: CASSEVGAGYEQYF

V gene: TRBV2
clone size: once
D gene: -
J gene: TRBJ2-1
CDR3 DNA: TGTGCCAGCAGTGAAGCGCAAATATTCGGGAATGAGCAGTTCTTC
CDR3 protein: CASSEAQIFGNEQFF

V gene: TRBV11-2
clone size: few
D gene: TRBD2
J gene: TRBJ2-5
CDR3 DNA: TGTGCCAGCAGCGTCCATAGCGGGAGGAGGTACAATGAGCAGTACTTC
CDR3 protein: CASSVHSGRRYNEQYF

V gene: TRBV28
clone size: many
D gene: TRBD2
J gene: TRBJ2-7
CDR3 DNA: TGTGCCAGCAGTCTACTAGCGGGAACCTACGAGCAGTACTTC
CDR3 protein: CASSLLAGTYEQYF

V gene: TRBV6-1
clone size: few
D gene: TRBD1
J gene: TRBJ2-5
CDR3 DNA: TGTGCCAGCAGTGAGGATGGACAGGGTTGGAGCCAAGAGACCCAGTACTTC
CDR3 protein: CASSEDGQGWSQETQYF

V gene: TRBV2
clone size: few
D gene: -
J gene: TRBJ1-1
CDR3 DNA: TGTGCCATACAGGAGAACACTGAAGCTTTCTTT
CDR3 protein: CAIQENTEAFF

V gene: TRBV5-1
clone size: few
D gene: -
J gene: TRBJ2-3
CDR3 DNA: TGCGCCAGCAGCTTAGGCGACAGGAGGGCAGATACGCAGTATTTT
CDR3 protein: CASSLGDRRADTQYF

V gene: TRBV30
clone size: few
D gene: -
J gene: TRBJ1-1
CDR3 DNA: TGTGCCTGGAGTCGCCAAGGGAACACTGAAGCTTTCTTT
CDR3 protein: CAWSRQGNTEAFF